This TCR beta chain was documented in a study of monozygotic twins with inflammatory bowel disease. Study findings and constraints: A single strong clonotype or signal linked to IBD was not supported.

With respect to this clonotype: Its antigen is currently unknown.

UMIs with a 6-nucleotide sample barcode were added by template switching. TCRdb reprocessed the 5' RACE reads and reports one entry per CDR3 protein, with no DNA. This specimen shows roughly 200,000 distinct CDR3 sequences; the ten leading clones hold 6% to 9%. From whole blood, total RNA was isolated without any sorting of T cells. The receptor was derived from a human donor with ulcerative colitis or Crohn's disease, or a healthy co-twin of an affected twin (not recorded which). Sequenced material: blood.

CDR3 protein: CASSQPRGEGLYNEQFF. V gene TRBV4-1 combines with J gene TRBJ2-1; TCRdb returns TRBD1, unconfirmable since there is no DNA. The CDR3 length is 17 residues. Germline CDR1 and CDR2: MGHRA and YSYEKL.